This TCR beta chain was captured by sequencing in a study of T-cell memory formation after mild COVID-19. Study background: Largely, TCR clusters stayed within a single donor.

The CDR3 covers 16 residues. The V end lost 2 bases, the J end lost 1 base, and 9 bases lay between the germline ends. Study results and limitations: Contracting clones from day 15 to 85 showed balanced CD4/CD8; later expanders favored CD4+. Pre-infection memory already had some responding clones, implying cross-reactive memory joined.

Of note for this clonotype: Its antigen is not known.

TCRdb itself ran the 5' RACE reads through MiXCR, one entry per CDR3 protein. The sample comprises 450,000 to 700,000 distinct CDR3 sequences, approximately 19% of which are singletons, and 12% rests with the top ten. This sequence joins TRBV12-3 or TRBV12-4 and TRBJ2-6, with D possibly TRBD1 on 5 matching bases. The sample comprised PBMCs or a T cell subset sorted from them (not recorded which). The source of this sequence is an adult woman who had mild COVID-19 (a few samples of this study predate the infection). Cell type and time point are not known. CDR3 sequence (DNA): TGTGCCAGCAGTTTAAGGGCAGGGTCTGGGGCCAACGTCCTGACTTTC. Its protein product is CASSLRAGSGANVLTF.